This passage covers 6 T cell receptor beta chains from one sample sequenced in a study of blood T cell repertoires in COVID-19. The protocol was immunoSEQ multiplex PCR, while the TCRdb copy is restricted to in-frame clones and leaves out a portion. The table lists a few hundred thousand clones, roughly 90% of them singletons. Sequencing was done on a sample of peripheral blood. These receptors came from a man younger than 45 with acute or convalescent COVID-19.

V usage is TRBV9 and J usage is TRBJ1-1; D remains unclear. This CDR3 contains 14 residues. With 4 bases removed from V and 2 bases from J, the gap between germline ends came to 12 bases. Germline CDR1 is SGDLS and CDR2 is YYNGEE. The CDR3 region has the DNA TGTGCCAGCAGCTCCCCCCCATTTAACACTGAAGCTTTCTTT. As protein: CASSSPPFNTEAFF.

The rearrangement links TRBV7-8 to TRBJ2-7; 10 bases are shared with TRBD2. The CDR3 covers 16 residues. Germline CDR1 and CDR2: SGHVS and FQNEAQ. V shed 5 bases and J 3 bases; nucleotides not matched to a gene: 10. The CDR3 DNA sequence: TGTGCCAGCAGCGTTAGGGCCTTAGCGGGAGGCTACGAGCAGTACTTC. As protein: CASSVRALAGGYEQYF. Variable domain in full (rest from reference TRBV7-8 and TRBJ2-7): GAGVSQSPRYKVAKRGQDVALRCDPISGHVSLFWYQQALGQGPEFLTYFQNEAQLDKSGLPSDRFFAERPEGSVSTLKIQRTQQEDSAVYLCASSVRALAGGYEQYFGPGTRLTVT.

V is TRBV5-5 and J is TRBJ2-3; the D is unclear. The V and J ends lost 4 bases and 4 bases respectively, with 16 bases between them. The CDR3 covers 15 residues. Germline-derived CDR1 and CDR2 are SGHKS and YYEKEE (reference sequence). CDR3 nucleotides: TGTGCCAGCAGCGAGCTTGTGGTATTTCCAGATACGCAGTATTTT. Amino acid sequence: CASSELVVFPDTQYF.

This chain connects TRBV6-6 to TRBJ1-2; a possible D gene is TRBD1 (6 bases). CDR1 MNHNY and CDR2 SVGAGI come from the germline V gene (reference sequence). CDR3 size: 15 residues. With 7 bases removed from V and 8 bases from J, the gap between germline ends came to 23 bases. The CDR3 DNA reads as TGTGCCAGCACTCCGGCGGGGGCCTTATTCAACGGCTACACCTTC. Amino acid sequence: CASTPAGALFNGYTF.

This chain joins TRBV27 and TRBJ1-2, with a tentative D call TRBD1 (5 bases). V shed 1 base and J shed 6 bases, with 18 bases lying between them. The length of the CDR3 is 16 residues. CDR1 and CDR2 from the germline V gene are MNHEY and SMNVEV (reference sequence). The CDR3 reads CASSLWSGGGEDGYTF. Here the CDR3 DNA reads TGTGCCAGCAGTTTATGGTCGGGTGGGGGGGAGGATGGCTACACCTTC.

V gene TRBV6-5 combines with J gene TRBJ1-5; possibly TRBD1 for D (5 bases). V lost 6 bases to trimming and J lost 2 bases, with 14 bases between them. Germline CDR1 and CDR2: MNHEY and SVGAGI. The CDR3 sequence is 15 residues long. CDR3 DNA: TGTGCCAGCAGATCCGGGGACTCCGGCAATCAGCCCCAGCATTTT. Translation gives CASRSGDSGNQPQHF.